This T cell receptor (beta chain) was retrieved from a study of shared clonotypes between healthy human individuals. Study-level information: Three plates were used per donor for CD4 naive, three for CD4 memory, two for CD8 naive and one for CD8 memory.

Of note for this clone: The antigen remains undetermined.

Several immunoSEQ plates held equal portions of the genomic DNA taken from each subset. Libraries were prepared by immunoSEQ multiplex PCR; TCRdb keeps only in-frame clonotypes and omits some of them. The table has a few million clones, more than 80% seen once. V trimming: 0 bases; J trimming: 6 bases; junction bases outside the gene matches: 12. The germline gives CDR1 SGHRS, CDR2 YFSETQ. The CDR3 totals 17 residues. Study conclusions and caveats: What naive subsets generally showed was a larger estimated richness than memory subsets showed.

The sample taken for sequencing was naive CD4+ T cells sorted from blood. As to subset: CD45RA+ positively selected. V and J are TRBV5-1 and TRBJ2-3; TRBD2 matches at 8 bases. The sequence derives from a man younger than 35 in good health. In DNA form, the CDR3 reads TGCGCCAGCAGCTTGGGGGAGCGGGGGCACCCCCCGGATACGCAGTATTTT. It codes for CASSLGERGHPPDTQYF.